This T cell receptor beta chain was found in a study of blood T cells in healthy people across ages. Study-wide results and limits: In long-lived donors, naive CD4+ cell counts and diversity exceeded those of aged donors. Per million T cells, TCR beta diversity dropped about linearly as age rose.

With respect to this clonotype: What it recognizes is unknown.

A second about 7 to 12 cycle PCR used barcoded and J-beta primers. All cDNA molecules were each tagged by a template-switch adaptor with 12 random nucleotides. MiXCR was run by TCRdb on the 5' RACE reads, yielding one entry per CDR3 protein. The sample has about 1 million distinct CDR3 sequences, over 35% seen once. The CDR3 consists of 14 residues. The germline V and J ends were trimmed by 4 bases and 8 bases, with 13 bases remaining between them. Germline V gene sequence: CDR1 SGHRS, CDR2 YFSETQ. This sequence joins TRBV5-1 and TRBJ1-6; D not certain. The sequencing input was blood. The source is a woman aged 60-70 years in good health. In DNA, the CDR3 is TGCGCCAGCAGCGTGGTGGGGATCGATTCACCCCTCCACTTT. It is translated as CASSVVGIDSPLHF.